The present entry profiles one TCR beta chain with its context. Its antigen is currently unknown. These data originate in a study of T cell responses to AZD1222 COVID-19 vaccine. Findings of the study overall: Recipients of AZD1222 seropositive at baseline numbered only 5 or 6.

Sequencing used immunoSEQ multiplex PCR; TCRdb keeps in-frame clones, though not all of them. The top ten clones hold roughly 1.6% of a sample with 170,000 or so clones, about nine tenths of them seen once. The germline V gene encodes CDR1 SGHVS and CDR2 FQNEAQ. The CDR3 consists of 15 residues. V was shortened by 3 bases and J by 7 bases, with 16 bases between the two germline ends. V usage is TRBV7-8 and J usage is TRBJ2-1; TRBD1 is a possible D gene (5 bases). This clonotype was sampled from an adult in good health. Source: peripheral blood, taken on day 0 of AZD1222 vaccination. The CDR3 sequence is CASSFPRWPGNEQFF. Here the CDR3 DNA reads TGTGCCAGCAGCTTTCCCCGGTGGCCAGGGAATGAGCAGTTCTTC.